This is a list of T cell receptor beta chains from one sample in a study of shared clonotypes between healthy human individuals. Sequencing used immunoSEQ multiplex PCR; TCRdb keeps in-frame clones, though not all of them. The sample carries roughly 2.6 million clones, 85% to 95% recorded once. Source material: naive CD4+ T cells sorted from blood. The receptors stem from a man between 18 and 35 years old in good health. CDR3s include the opening cysteine and the closing phenylalanine or tryptophan. The order of the fields is CDR3 protein, CDR3 DNA, D gene, clone size, J gene, V gene. A D gene is named only where the DNA matches it firmly. Part of the rows lack a size; the others show once, few, many or a class for expanded clones.

cdr3_aa: CASSEAGPDQPQHF; cdr3_nt: TGTGCCAGCAGTGAAGCGGGACCGGACCAGCCCCAGCATTTT; d_call: -; clone_size: -; j_call: TRBJ1-5; v_call: TRBV2
cdr3_aa: CASSVDQGVNSPLHF; cdr3_nt: TGTGCCAGCAGTGTGGATCAGGGCGTGAATTCACCCCTCCACTTT; d_call: -; clone_size: -; j_call: TRBJ1-6; v_call: TRBV2
cdr3_aa: CASSPNFGQGSFF; cdr3_nt: -; d_call: -; clone_size: -; j_call: TRBJ1-1; v_call: TRBV18
cdr3_aa: CASSQYPGTGFTGNTIYF; cdr3_nt: TGCGCCAGCAGCCAATATCCCGGGACAGGGTTCACTGGAAACACCATATATTTT; d_call: TRBD1; clone_size: -; j_call: TRBJ1-3; v_call: TRBV4-3
cdr3_aa: CASSIAGALGTGELFF; cdr3_nt: TGTGCCAGTAGTATAGCGGGGGCCTTAGGCACCGGGGAGCTGTTTTTT; d_call: -; clone_size: -; j_call: TRBJ2-2; v_call: TRBV19
cdr3_aa: CAWSAEYEQYF; cdr3_nt: TGTGCCTGGAGTGCAGAGTACGAGCAGTACTTC; d_call: -; clone_size: once; j_call: TRBJ2-7; v_call: TRBV30
cdr3_aa: CASSAFGTGGAFF; cdr3_nt: TGTGCCAGCAGCGCTTTTGGGACAGGGGGAGCTTTCTTT; d_call: TRBD1; clone_size: -; j_call: TRBJ1-1; v_call: TRBV2
cdr3_aa: CASSPSSRLETQYF; cdr3_nt: TGTGCCAGCTCACCGTCTAGTCGACTAGAGACCCAGTACTTC; d_call: -; clone_size: -; j_call: TRBJ2-5; v_call: TRBV18
cdr3_aa: CASSGSVFYEQYF; cdr3_nt: TGTGCCAGCAGTGGGTCAGTTTTCTACGAGCAGTACTTC; d_call: -; clone_size: -; j_call: TRBJ2-7; v_call: TRBV6-1
cdr3_aa: CASSLGQGVVNEQFF; cdr3_nt: TGCGCCAGCAGCTTGGGACAGGGGGTGGTCAATGAGCAGTTCTTC; d_call: TRBD1; clone_size: -; j_call: TRBJ2-1; v_call: TRBV5-1
cdr3_aa: CASSPGTESEAFF; cdr3_nt: TGCGCCAGCAGCCCAGGGACAGAGAGTGAAGCTTTCTTT; d_call: TRBD1; clone_size: once; j_call: TRBJ1-1; v_call: TRBV5-1
cdr3_aa: CASSPGADMGRNEQFF; cdr3_nt: TGTGCCAGCTCACCAGGCGCAGACATGGGTAGGAATGAGCAGTTCTTC; d_call: -; clone_size: once; j_call: TRBJ2-1; v_call: TRBV18
cdr3_aa: CASSLSPPGQQETQYF; cdr3_nt: TGTGCCAGCAGCCTTAGTCCGCCCGGGCAGCAAGAGACCCAGTACTTC; d_call: -; clone_size: -; j_call: TRBJ2-5; v_call: TRBV7-8
cdr3_aa: CASSATSGGELFF; cdr3_nt: TGTGCCAGCAGTGCTACTAGCGGCGGGGAGCTGTTTTTT; d_call: TRBD2; clone_size: -; j_call: TRBJ2-2; v_call: TRBV2
cdr3_aa: CAWSVLRGRETQYF; cdr3_nt: TGTGCCTGGAGTGTACTCAGGGGAAGGGAGACCCAGTACTTC; d_call: -; clone_size: -; j_call: TRBJ2-5; v_call: TRBV30
cdr3_aa: CASSLRDLWETQYF; cdr3_nt: TGCGCCAGCAGCTTGAGGGACCTATGGGAGACCCAGTACTTC; d_call: -; clone_size: -; j_call: TRBJ2-5; v_call: TRBV5-1
cdr3_aa: CASSRKGQDEKLFF; cdr3_nt: TGTGCCAGCAGCCGAAAGGGACAAGATGAAAAACTGTTTTTT; d_call: -; clone_size: -; j_call: TRBJ1-4; v_call: TRBV7-9
cdr3_aa: CASSPREAVSYNEQFF; cdr3_nt: TGCGCCAGCAGCCCTAGGGAGGCGGTCTCCTACAATGAGCAGTTCTTC; d_call: -; clone_size: -; j_call: TRBJ2-1; v_call: TRBV5-1
cdr3_aa: CASSLVQGMDSPLHF; cdr3_nt: TGCGCCAGCAGCTTGGTACAGGGAATGGATTCACCCCTCCACTTT; d_call: -; clone_size: -; j_call: TRBJ1-6; v_call: TRBV5-1
cdr3_aa: CASTESSYNEQFF; cdr3_nt: TGCGCCAGCACGGAGAGCTCCTACAATGAGCAGTTCTTC; d_call: -; clone_size: -; j_call: TRBJ2-1; v_call: TRBV5-1
cdr3_aa: CAISSGVEGKTQYF; cdr3_nt: TGTGCCATCAGTTCAGGGGTGGAGGGAAAGACCCAGTACTTC; d_call: -; clone_size: -; j_call: TRBJ2-5; v_call: TRBV10-3
cdr3_aa: CASSESGGSTDTQYF; cdr3_nt: TGCGCCAGCAGTGAGTCCGGGGGGAGCACAGATACGCAGTATTTT; d_call: TRBD2; clone_size: -; j_call: TRBJ2-3; v_call: TRBV10-1
cdr3_aa: CASRGQGNTEAFF; cdr3_nt: TGCGCCAGCAGGGGACAGGGGAACACTGAAGCTTTCTTT; d_call: TRBD1; clone_size: -; j_call: TRBJ1-1; v_call: TRBV10-1
cdr3_aa: CASSEGLAGGSYEQYF; cdr3_nt: TGTGCCAGCAGCGAGGGACTAGCGGGGGGGTCCTACGAGCAGTACTTC; d_call: TRBD2; clone_size: once; j_call: TRBJ2-7; v_call: TRBV5-4
cdr3_aa: CASSFDSRQETQYF; cdr3_nt: TGCGCCAGCAGCTTCGACAGTCGGCAAGAGACCCAGTACTTC; d_call: -; clone_size: -; j_call: TRBJ2-5; v_call: TRBV5-1
cdr3_aa: CASSSVGRRYEQYF; cdr3_nt: TGTGCCAGCAGTTCGGTGGGGCGCCGATACGAGCAGTACTTC; d_call: -; clone_size: -; j_call: TRBJ2-7; v_call: TRBV27
cdr3_aa: CASSLGLTSYNEQFF; cdr3_nt: TGCGCCAGCAGCTTAGGACTAACCTCCTACAATGAGCAGTTCTTC; d_call: -; clone_size: -; j_call: TRBJ2-1; v_call: TRBV5-1
cdr3_aa: CASSFPPSRAEQYF; cdr3_nt: TGTGCCAGCAGCTTCCCTCCTAGTCGGGCCGAGCAGTACTTC; d_call: -; clone_size: -; j_call: TRBJ2-7; v_call: TRBV7-2
cdr3_aa: CASSSSPGQQETQYF; cdr3_nt: TGTGCCAGCAGTTCCTCACCCGGACAGCAAGAGACCCAGTACTTC; d_call: -; clone_size: -; j_call: TRBJ2-5; v_call: TRBV27
cdr3_aa: CAAMGGDYEQYF; cdr3_nt: TGTGCCGCCATGGGGGGGGACTACGAGCAGTACTTC; d_call: TRBD2; clone_size: -; j_call: TRBJ2-7; v_call: TRBV27
cdr3_aa: CASSFGGGSTEAFF; cdr3_nt: TGCGCCAGCAGCTTCGGCGGCGGAAGCACTGAAGCTTTCTTT; d_call: -; clone_size: -; j_call: TRBJ1-1; v_call: TRBV5-1
cdr3_aa: CILGQNYGYTF; cdr3_nt: TGCATTCTAGGACAGAACTATGGCTACACCTTC; d_call: -; clone_size: -; j_call: TRBJ1-2; v_call: TRBV20-1